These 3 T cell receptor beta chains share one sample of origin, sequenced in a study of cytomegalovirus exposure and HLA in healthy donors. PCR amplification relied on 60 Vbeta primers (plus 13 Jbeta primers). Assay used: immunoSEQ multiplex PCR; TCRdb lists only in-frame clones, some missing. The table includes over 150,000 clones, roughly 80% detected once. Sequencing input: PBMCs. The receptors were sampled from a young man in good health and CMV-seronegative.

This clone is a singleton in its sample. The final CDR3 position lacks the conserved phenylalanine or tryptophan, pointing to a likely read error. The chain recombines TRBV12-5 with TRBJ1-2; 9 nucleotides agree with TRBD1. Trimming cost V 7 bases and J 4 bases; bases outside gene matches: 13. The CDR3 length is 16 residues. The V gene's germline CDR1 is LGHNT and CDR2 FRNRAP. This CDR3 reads CASVGWATGGTYGYTL. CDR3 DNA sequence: TGTGCTAGTGTGGGGTGGGCGACAGGGGGAACCTATGGCTACACCCTC.

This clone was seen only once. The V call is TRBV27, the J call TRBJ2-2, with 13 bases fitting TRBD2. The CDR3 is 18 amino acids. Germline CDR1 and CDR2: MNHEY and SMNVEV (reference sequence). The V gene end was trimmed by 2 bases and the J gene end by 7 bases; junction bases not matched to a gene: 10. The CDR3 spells CASSLIPGTSGKRGELFF. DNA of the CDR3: TGTGCCAGCAGTTTAATTCCCGGGACTAGCGGGAAACGCGGGGAGCTGTTTTTT.

CDR3 residues: CASSLQGDQPQHF. The CDR3 nucleotides read TGCGCCAGCAGCTTACAGGGCGATCAGCCCCAGCATTTT. The chain uses TRBV5-1 and TRBJ1-5; the D gene is possibly TRBD1 (6 bases). Trimming left V 2 bases short and J 5 bases short, with 8 bases between. This CDR3 contains 13 residues. CDR1 and CDR2 from the germline V gene are SGHRS and YFSETQ.